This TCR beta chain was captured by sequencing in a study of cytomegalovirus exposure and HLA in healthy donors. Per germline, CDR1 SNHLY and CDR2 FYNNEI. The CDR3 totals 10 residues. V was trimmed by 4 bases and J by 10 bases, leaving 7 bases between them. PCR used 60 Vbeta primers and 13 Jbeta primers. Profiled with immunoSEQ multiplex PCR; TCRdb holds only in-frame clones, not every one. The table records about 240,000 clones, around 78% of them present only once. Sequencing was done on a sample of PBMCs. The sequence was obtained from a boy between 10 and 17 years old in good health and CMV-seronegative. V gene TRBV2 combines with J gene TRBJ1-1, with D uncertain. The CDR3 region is CASSGVGAFF. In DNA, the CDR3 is TGTGCCAGCAGTGGAGTCGGAGCTTTCTTT.